Detailed here is one T cell receptor (beta chain). The data originate from a study of blood T cell repertoires in COVID-19. On the study more broadly: COVID-19 samples from acute and convalescent phases originated in the United States, Italy and Spain. Sources were T cells, B-cell-depleted T cells, or PBMCs; the material itself was cDNA or gDNA.

V was clipped by 4 bases and J by 0 bases, with 12 bases between them. Looked up from germline, CDR1 is LGHDT and CDR2 is YNNKEL (reference sequence). This CDR3 has 15 amino acids. Study processing details: From reference gene primer amplification, estimates of nucleated cell counts were derived. The protocol was immunoSEQ multiplex PCR, while the TCRdb copy is restricted to in-frame clones and leaves out a portion. V, J and clone size derive from that table, while D and trimming were established from the DNA sequence. The sample has 150,000 to 200,000 clones; 80% to 90% are singletons. This TCR was sampled from a man aged 40-50 years who had recovered from COVID-19. The chain carries TRBV3-1 (or the pseudogene TRBV3-2) and TRBJ1-1, with D tentatively TRBD1 (5 bases). The sample taken for sequencing was peripheral blood. The CDR3 DNA sequence: TGTGCCAGCAGCCCCCAGGGCAGTATGAACACTGAAGCTTTCTTT. Amino acid sequence: CASSPQGSMNTEAFF.